A selection of T cell receptor beta chains follows, all from one sample in a study of blood T cell repertoires in COVID-19. The method was immunoSEQ multiplex PCR; TCRdb's version includes in-frame clones alone and lacks a portion of them. Here the sample spans roughly 300,000 clones, more than 80% being singletons. The sequenced sample was peripheral blood. The receptors were sampled from a woman in her 30s with COVID-19, enrolled during active disease. Each CDR3 is given with its conserved first and last residue. D genes are given only for firm matches.

>TRBJ2-7|NA|TRBV28
CASSAGTFHSYEQYF
>TRBJ2-7|TRBD2|TRBV4-1
CASSQLAGSYEQYF
>TRBJ2-1|TRBD2|TRBV5-1
CASSGLAGESYNEQFF
>TRBJ2-7|NA|TRBV19
CASPRRSYEQYF
>TRBJ2-2|NA|TRBV30
CAWSAARGYTGELFF
>TRBJ1-4|NA|TRBV2
CASSLTEKLFF
>TRBJ1-2|TRBD1|TRBV27
CASRRGADYGYTF
>TRBJ2-7|TRBD1|TRBV7-9
CASSSRDRGTNEQYF
>TRBJ2-1|TRBD1|TRBV9
CASSLQTGGYNEQFF
>TRBJ1-2|TRBD1|TRBV27
CASSPDRGHGYTF
>TRBJ2-7|NA|TRBV4-1
CASSYYSEQYF
>TRBJ1-3|NA|TRBV24-1
CATSDRLRDRSGNTIYF
>NA|TRBD2|TRBV27
CASSLGGGEQYF
>TRBJ2-7|TRBD1|TRBV28
CASSLDRVFSYEQYF
>TRBJ2-7|NA|TRBV27
CASSFDRSSSYEQYF
>TRBJ1-2|NA|TRBV24-1
CATSVGHLYGYTF
>TRBJ1-5|NA|TRBV7-2
CASTRSAGGQPQHF
>TRBJ1-1|NA|TRBV28
CASRSQGWGTEAFF
>TRBJ1-4|TRBD1|TRBV15
CATSRGRGQGRINEKLFF
>TRBJ2-5|TRBD2|TRBV7-2
CASSPGLAGVGETQYF
>TRBJ2-1|TRBD2|TRBV7-2
CASSSGLAVGEQFF
>TRBJ1-4|NA|TRBV7-6
CASSRTRTVGSEKLFF